This T cell receptor (beta chain) was captured by sequencing in a study of CD8+ T cells in alopecia areata. At the level of the study: In an open-label trial, patients got 5 to 10 mg tofacitinib twice daily. By percentage of affected scalp area, the severity of treated patients was scored. General observations from the study: While tofacitinib was given, many expanded lesional clones persisted in scalp and blood. Uncertainty about whether baseline CD8+ expansion is linked to response remains, with one nonresponder.

As for treatment: oral pan-JAK inhibitor, 5-10 mg twice daily. Per germline, CDR1 LGHNT and CDR2 FRNRAP. The length of the CDR3 is 14 residues. Trimming removed 10 bases at V and 6 bases at J, with 19 bases between. It was cDNA, reverse transcribed from extracted RNA, that served as the sequencing template. TCRdb's table, derived via immunoSEQ multiplex PCR, lists solely in-frame clones and lacks some. Counted here are 110,000 or so clones, about 54% occurring once; the ten biggest clones make up approximately 29%. This clone was seen a few times. No antigen is known for it. The sequence came from a human donor with alopecia areata. The sample here was CD8+ T cells sorted from blood, taken at week 4, from a patient treated with tofacitinib. This chain connects TRBV12-5 to TRBJ2-1; weak D call: TRBD2 (7 bases). CDR3 nucleotides: TGTGCTACCATCTTAGGGGGGGGGCCCAATGAGCAGTTCTTC. Its protein is CATILGGGPNEQFF.